This record concerns one TCR beta chain sequence. Healthy and HIV-negative, the adult donors had no recent acute infections or vaccinations. Both subsets, CD45RA+ naive and CD45RA-negative memory, were split from the CD4+ cells. TCRdb's table, derived via immunoSEQ multiplex PCR, lists solely in-frame clones and lacks some. This sample has some 500,000 clones; more than 95% occur once, and the top ten carry about 0.067%. These data are taken from a study of shared clonotypes between healthy human individuals. V was trimmed by 5 bases and J by 9 bases, leaving 17 bases between them. CDR1 is SGHTA and CDR2 is FQGNSA in the germline V gene. CDR3 length: 14 residues.

The chain uses TRBV7-2 and TRBJ2-4, with D possibly TRBD2 on 6 matching bases. The sequence derives from a woman in her thirties in good health. Sequences were obtained from naive CD4+ T cells sorted from blood. Subset denoted: CD45RA+ positively selected. CDR3 nucleotide sequence: TGTGCCAGCAGCCCCAACGGGGGTCGAGGCATTCAGTACTTC. It encodes CASSPNGGRGIQYF.